The clone carrying this T cell receptor beta chain was recorded a few times. Its antigen is not identified. PBMCs came from about 10 ml fresh peripheral blood. Amplified regions were TCR beta CDR3 sequences from RNA transcripts. HTBI primers were the set used in a first-round RT-PCR of the TCR CDR3. TCRdb re-analysed the multiplex PCR reads in MiXCR, keeping a single row per CDR3 protein. Here the sample spans over 450,000 distinct CDR3 sequences, around 15% being singletons. The data were taken from a study of T cells in Graves' hyperthyroidism and ophthalmopathy. Looked up from germline, CDR1 is MNHEY and CDR2 is SMNVEV (reference sequence). This CDR3 is built from 15 residues. The ends were cut back, 6 bases at V and 0 bases at J, with 14 bases in the middle. Study-wide points: Blood also carried most thyroid clonotypes expanded above 0.001.

This clonotype originated in a woman between 18 and 30 years old with Graves' hyperthyroidism. Input material: blood. The chain employs TRBV27 and TRBJ1-1; D may be TRBD1 (5 bases). The CDR3 spells CASRVQANLNTEAFF. The DNA for the CDR3 is TGTGCCAGCAGAGTACAGGCGAACCTGAACACTGAAGCTTTCTTT.